A single TCR beta chain is shown here with its context. Trimming removed 0 bases from V and 6 bases from J; junction bases left unmatched: 14. The CDR3 covers 18 residues. Germline-derived CDR1 and CDR2 are MNHEY and SVGEGT. Seattle's cohort entered during active infection and was followed longitudinally. This entry comes from a study of blood T cell repertoires in COVID-19. Study in general: T cells, B-cell-depleted T cells, or PBMCs supplied cDNA or gDNA.

Assay: immunoSEQ multiplex PCR; the TCRdb copy retains only in-frame clones and omits some. The data contain 150,000 or so clones, roughly nine tenths of them seen just once; the ten biggest clones take up about an eighth. This TCR was recovered from a man younger than 35 with COVID-19, enrolled during active disease. The chain couples TRBV6-2 or TRBV6-3 to TRBJ2-3; 8 bases are a match to TRBD1. Sequenced sample: peripheral blood. CDR3 amino acids: CASSYSIRRTGRRDTQYF. As DNA, the CDR3 is TGTGCCAGCAGTTACTCGATCCGACGGACAGGGCGTCGGGATACGCAGTATTTT.